This is a list of T cell receptor beta chains from one sample in a study of T cells after yellow fever vaccination. MiXCR, applied by TCRdb to the 5' RACE reads, yields one record per CDR3 protein. The profile shows tens of thousands of distinct CDR3 sequences, around 5.2% of them singletons. The source material was PBMCs, either bulk or a sorted T-cell subset (CD4+, CD8+, memory, or dextramer-sorted; not recorded which), sampled 35 to 50 days after the first yellow fever vaccination. Receptors were obtained from a young man who received the YFV17D yellow fever vaccine. The CDR3 runs from the conserved cysteine through the conserved F or W. A D gene is named only where the DNA matches it firmly. Clone size is given for some rows only: seen once, a few or many times, or a class if the clone is expanded.

d_gene | j_gene | v_gene | len | abundance | CDR3aa | CDR3nt
NA | TRBJ1-1 | TRBV24-1 | 14 | many | CATSAGAVNTEAFF | TGTGCCACCAGTGCAGGGGCCGTGAACACTGAAGCTTTCTTT
TRBD1 | TRBJ2-2 | TRBV9 | 16 | many | CASSPRDRGVTGELFF | TGTGCCAGCAGCCCCCGGGACAGGGGAGTCACCGGGGAGCTGTTTTTT
NA | TRBJ2-7 | TRBV20-1 | 16 | many | CSARDLRGPGPYEQYF | TGCAGTGCTAGAGATCTACGGGGGCCGGGCCCCTACGAGCAGTACTTC
NA | TRBJ1-2 | TRBV5-6 | 13 | many | CASSLARGGGYTF | TGTGCCAGCAGCTTGGCCAGGGGAGGGGGCTACACCTTC
NA | TRBJ2-1 | TRBV29-1 | 15 | many | CSVVPGGWGGNEQFF | TGCAGCGTTGTGCCGGGGGGCTGGGGGGGCAATGAGCAGTTCTTC
NA | TRBJ2-1 | TRBV4-3 | 16 | many | CASSRGAGGLLNEQFF | TGCGCCAGCAGCCGGGGGGCCGGGGGGCTTTTAAACGAGCAGTTCTTC
NA | TRBJ1-4 | TRBV7-2 | 16 | many | CASSPRVGGAGEKLFF | TGTGCCAGCAGCCCACGGGTGGGTGGTGCAGGGGAAAAACTGTTTTTT
TRBD1 | TRBJ2-7 | TRBV24-1 | 14 | many | CATRTGGHSDEQYF | TGTGCCACCCGGACAGGGGGCCATTCGGACGAGCAGTACTTC
NA | TRBJ1-2 | TRBV4-3 | 14 | many | CASSQKTGASGNTF | TGCGCCAGCAGCCAAAAGACCGGAGCTTCTGGCAACACCTTC
NA | TRBJ1-1 | TRBV20-1 | 11 | few | CSARGWTEAFF | TGCAGTGCTAGAGGGTGGACTGAAGCTTTCTTT
TRBD1 | TRBJ1-4 | TRBV6-5 | 14 | many | CASSSGTDAEKLFF | TGTGCCAGCAGCTCTGGGACAGACGCTGAAAAACTGTTTTTT
TRBD2 | TRBJ2-6 | TRBV12-3/TRBV12-4 | 18 | many | CASSSFGGGISGANVLTF | TGTGCCAGCAGCTCCTTTGGGGGGGGAATCTCTGGGGCCAACGTCCTGACTTTC
TRBD2 | TRBJ2-3 | TRBV4-1 | 19 | many | CASSQDTAGRGRGTDTQYF | TGCGCCAGCAGCCAAGATACGGCGGGGAGGGGAAGGGGCACAGATACGCAGTATTTT
NA | TRBJ1-2 | TRBV5-6 | 14 | many | CASSLVQGNYGYTF | TGTGCCAGCAGCTTGGTCCAGGGGAACTATGGCTACACCTTC
NA | TRBJ1-2 | TRBV12-3/TRBV12-4 | 14 | many | CASSPREANYGYTF | TGTGCCAGCAGTCCCCGGGAGGCTAACTATGGCTACACCTTC
NA | TRBJ2-3 | TRBV7-2 | 16 | many | CASSPHPVRGTDTQYF | TGTGCCAGCAGCCCACATCCCGTTCGGGGCACAGATACGCAGTATTTT
TRBD1 | TRBJ1-2 | TRBV5-6 | 16 | many | CASSLAGQGINYGYTF | TGTGCCAGCAGCTTGGCGGGACAGGGAATTAACTATGGCTACACCTTC
TRBD1 | TRBJ2-7 | TRBV12-3/TRBV12-4 | 13 | many | CASSFRGPYEQYF | TGTGCCAGCAGTTTCAGGGGGCCCTACGAGCAGTACTTC
NA | TRBJ1-1 | TRBV20-1 | 14 | many | CSATSARVNTEAFF | TGCAGTGCTACATCGGCGAGAGTGAACACTGAAGCTTTCTTT
TRBD1 | TRBJ1-5 | TRBV7-2 | 15 | many | CASSVSTGSNQPQHF | TGTGCCAGCAGCGTATCGACAGGGAGCAATCAGCCCCAGCATTTT
NA | TRBJ2-2 | TRBV12-5 | 14 | many | CASGDSANTGELFF | TGTGCTAGTGGGGACTCCGCGAACACCGGGGAGCTGTTTTTT
TRBD2 | TRBJ2-3 | TRBV5-4 | 15 | many | CASSFLAGGRDTQYF | TGTGCCAGCAGCTTTCTAGCGGGGGGGCGGGATACGCAGTATTTT
TRBD1 | TRBJ2-5 | TRBV5-1 | 14 | many | CASSLQGPGETQYF | TGCGCCAGCAGCCTACAGGGGCCGGGGGAGACCCAGTACTTC
TRBD2 | TRBJ2-1 | TRBV7-2 | 15 | many | CASRPRLAGGLEQFF | TGTGCCAGCAGACCCAGACTAGCGGGGGGGCTTGAGCAGTTCTTC
NA | TRBJ2-5 | TRBV4-3 | 14 | many | CASSQEASASTQYF | TGCGCCAGCAGCCAAGAGGCATCGGCCTCGACCCAGTACTTC
NA | TRBJ2-1 | TRBV7-9 | 15 | medium-sized | CASSLAGSSYNEQFF | TGTGCCAGCAGCTTAGCGGGGAGCTCCTACAATGAGCAGTTCTTC
NA | TRBJ2-1 | TRBV12-3/TRBV12-4 | 19 | many | CASSFGSLGRLQLTNEQFF | TGTGCCAGCAGTTTTGGTTCTCTCGGCAGGCTCCAACTAACCAATGAGCAGTTCTTC
NA | TRBJ2-3 | TRBV20-1 | 14 | many | CSASTTSHPDTQYF | TGCAGTGCCTCAACGACTAGTCACCCAGATACGCAGTATTTT
NA | TRBJ1-5 | TRBV20-1 | 12 | many | CSASPIHQPQHF | TGCAGTGCTAGTCCGATTCACCAGCCCCAGCATTTT
NA | TRBJ2-2 | TRBV7-6 | 16 | few | CVSSPGSLANTGELFF | TGTGTCAGCAGCCCTGGATCGCTCGCGAACACCGGGGAGCTGTTTTTT
TRBD1 | TRBJ2-5 | TRBV5-1 | 14 | many | CASSPWTGEETQYF | TGCGCCAGCAGCCCTTGGACAGGGGAAGAGACCCAGTACTTC
TRBD1 | TRBJ2-5 | TRBV11-3 | 17 | many | CASSLGSGQGEEETQYF | TGTGCCAGCAGCTTAGGATCGGGACAGGGGGAGGAAGAGACCCAGTACTTC
NA | TRBJ2-3 | TRBV7-9 | 15 | many | CASGPLGQRGDTQYF | TGTGCCAGCGGACCTCTCGGACAGCGGGGAGATACGCAGTATTTT
NA | TRBJ2-1 | TRBV6-5 | 16 | many | CASGHRSGSSYNEQFF | TGTGCCAGCGGCCATAGGTCTGGGAGCTCCTACAATGAGCAGTTCTTC
NA | TRBJ2-3 | TRBV21-1 | 15 | many | CASSKGSSSTDTQYF | TGTGCCAGCAGCAAAGGATCTTCTAGCACAGATACGCAGTATTTT
NA | TRBJ1-6 | TRBV7-9 | 14 | few | CDSSSDGRNSPLHF | TGTGACAGCAGCTCGGACGGGAGAAATTCACCCCTCCACTTT
NA | TRBJ2-3 | TRBV5-1 | 15 | many | CASRPRPQGTDTQYF | TGCGCCAGCAGACCCCGGCCACAGGGCACAGATACGCAGTATTTT
NA | TRBJ1-4 | TRBV20-1 | 16 | NA | CSASLPDASTNEKLFF | TGCAGTGCTAGCCTCCCTGACGCTTCAACTAATGAAAAACTGTTTTTT
NA | TRBJ1-4 | TRBV25-1 | 14 | NA | CASSESKGGEKLFF | TGTGCCAGCAGTGAATCAAAGGGAGGGGAAAAACTGTTTTTT
NA | TRBJ2-1 | TRBV5-1 | 15 | many | CASSLVVGANNEQFF | TGCGCCAGCAGCTTGGTGGTGGGGGCCAACAATGAGCAGTTCTTC
NA | TRBJ2-3 | TRBV5-1 | 16 | many | CASSLRRVGGTDTQYF | TGCGCCAGCAGCTTGAGGAGGGTCGGTGGTACAGATACGCAGTATTTT
NA | TRBJ1-4 | TRBV5-1 | 15 | many | CASSLVSNVHEKLFF | TGCGCCAGCAGCTTGGTTTCTAACGTACACGAAAAACTGTTTTTT
TRBD2 | TRBJ2-7 | TRBV2 | 14 | many | CASLAGVVSYEQYF | TGTGCCAGCCTAGCGGGGGTTGTCTCCTACGAGCAGTACTTC
TRBD1 | TRBJ2-5 | TRBV20-1 | 12 | many | CSAGTDQETQYF | TGCAGTGCTGGGACAGATCAAGAGACCCAGTACTTC
NA | TRBJ2-5 | TRBV6-5 | 15 | many | CASKIGQGDIETQYF | TGTGCCAGCAAAATAGGGCAAGGGGACATCGAGACCCAGTACTTC
TRBD2 | TRBJ2-3 | TRBV20-1 | 12 | many | CSAKPAGGSQYF | TGCAGTGCCAAACCAGCGGGGGGGTCGCAGTATTTT
NA | TRBJ1-5 | TRBV19 | 12 | many | CASSEGDQPQHF | TGTGCCAGTTCCGAGGGGGATCAGCCCCAGCATTTT
NA | TRBJ2-5 | TRBV6-1 | 13 | many | CASTLQGQETQYF | TGTGCCAGCACCCTACAGGGTCAAGAGACCCAGTACTTC
NA | TRBJ2-1 | TRBV12-3/TRBV12-4 | 15 | many | CASSLWGPKDNEQFF | TGTGCCAGCAGTTTGTGGGGCCCTAAAGACAATGAGCAGTTCTTC
TRBD2 | TRBJ2-7 | TRBV11-2 | 14 | many | CASSLNSGVHEQYF | TGTGCCAGCAGCTTAAATAGCGGGGTCCACGAGCAGTACTTC
NA | TRBJ2-3 | TRBV4-3 | 14 | many | CASSQGRTADTQYF | TGCGCCAGCAGCCAAGGGAGGACCGCAGATACGCAGTATTTT
NA | TRBJ1-6 | TRBV5-4 | 14 | many | CASSLAGLNSPLHF | TGTGCCAGCAGCTTGGCCGGTCTTAATTCACCCCTCCACTTT